This T cell receptor (beta chain) was sequenced for a study of blood T cell repertoires in COVID-19. Study-level background: The study drew acute and convalescent COVID-19 samples from the United States, Italy and Spain. PBMCs, B-cell-depleted T cells, or T cells were the source of the cDNA or gDNA that made up the material.

The sample holds a few counts of this clone. The CDR3 is 13 residues long. V shed 6 bases and J 2 bases; nucleotides not matched to a gene: 4. Germline V gives CDR1 SGHNT, CDR2 YYREEE (reference sequence). As handled by the study authors: Amplification of reference gene primers was used by the study to estimate nucleated cell counts. The repertoire was sequenced with immunoSEQ multiplex PCR; TCRdb's copy has only in-frame clones and lacks some. The V and J calls and clone size were taken over from that table, and D and trimming were inferred from the DNA. The sample has under 150,000 clones; more than 80% are singletons.

The chain employs TRBV5-4 and TRBJ1-2; 7 nucleotides line up with TRBD1. The sample taken for sequencing was peripheral blood. This TCR derives from an elderly woman in a cohort sampled during active or convalescent COVID-19. The CDR3 sequence is CASTKTGNYGYTF. The CDR3 DNA reads as TGTGCCAGCACCAAGACAGGGAACTATGGCTACACCTTC.